The clone carrying this T cell receptor (beta chain) was seen only once. No antigen is known for it. The data are from a study of PD-1 blockade in classical Hodgkin lymphoma. The study's findings and limits: At baseline, newly diagnosed patients reportedly showed less TCR diversity than healthy donors. Baseline diversity in complete responders resembled that of newly diagnosed patients. Exclusion removed patients who began nivolumab under 1 year after ASCT.

TCRdb's table, derived via immunoSEQ multiplex PCR, lists solely in-frame clones and lacks some. The sample carries roughly 17,000 clones, under 90% recorded once. Time point of the sample: cycle 4 day 1 (C4D1), after five to seven weeks of nivolumab. After autologous stem cell transplantation all patients relapsed, and prior brentuximab vedotin exposure differed between cohorts. Germline V lookup: CDR1 MNHNS, CDR2 SASEGT. The CDR3 is 18 amino acids. J lost 4 bases, V lost 2 bases, and 9 bases had no gene match. The TCR sequence derives from a human donor with classical Hodgkin lymphoma. V is TRBV6-1 and J is TRBJ2-4; the match to TRBD1 covers 12 bases. The sequencing here drew on peripheral blood mononuclear cells (PBMCs), taken before the fourth cycle of nivolumab. In DNA, the CDR3 is TGTGCCAGCAGTGAAATCGTGGGACAGGGGGCCGGTAAAAACATTCAGTACTTC. Amino acid sequence: CASSEIVGQGAGKNIQYF.